These 27 T cell receptor beta chains originate from one sample sequenced in a study of cytomegalovirus exposure and HLA in healthy donors. Primers for the PCR totalled 60 Vbeta and 13 Jbeta. Profiled with immunoSEQ multiplex PCR; TCRdb holds only in-frame clones, not every one. The sample has approximately 100,000 clones, about 83% seen once; the top ten hold 2% to 3%. The source material was PBMCs. Source of these receptors: a female donor in good health and CMV-seronegative.

This clone has a handful of counts. The chain uses TRBV5-6 and TRBJ1-5; no clear D gene. The V end was cut by 0 bases, the J end by 3 bases, with 7 bases between. CDR3 size: 14 residues. The germline V gene encodes CDR1 SGHDT and CDR2 YYEEEE. The CDR3 loop is CASSLGQANQPQHF. As DNA, the CDR3 is TGTGCCAGCAGCTTGGGGCAGGCCAATCAGCCCCAGCATTTT.

The V and J genes are TRBV5-1 and TRBJ2-2; no reliable D call. The CDR3 spans 14 residues. V gave up 0 bases and J gave up 0 bases, with 3 bases separating them. The germline V gene encodes CDR1 SGHRS and CDR2 YFSETQ. CDR3 sequence reads: CASSLGANTGELFF. The CDR3 DNA sequence: TGCGCCAGCAGCTTGGGAGCGAACACCGGGGAGCTGTTTTTT. The whole variable domain, remainder taken from reference TRBV5-1 and TRBJ2-2, is KAGVTQTPRYLIKTRGQQVTLSCSPISGHRSVSWYQQTPGQGLQFLFEYFSETQRNKGNFPGRFSGRQFSNSRSEMNVSTLELGDSALYLCASSLGANTGELFFGEGSRLTVL.

This clone came up once. The chain joins TRBV4-3 to TRBJ1-2, with D maybe TRBD1 (6 bases). The germline V gene has CDR1 LGHNA and CDR2 YSLEER. V dropped 4 bases and J dropped 8 bases, with 14 bases sitting between them. The CDR3 totals 13 residues. The CDR3 protein is CASSPEAGDGYTF. The CDR3 region has the DNA TGCGCCAGCAGCCCCGAGGCAGGGGACGGCTACACCTTC.

V is TRBV5-1 and J is TRBJ1-1, with 7 bases aligning to TRBD1. Germline CDR1 is SGHRS and CDR2 is YFSETQ. This CDR3 has 15 residues. Trimming cost V 4 bases and J 10 bases; bases outside gene matches: 16. CDR3 coding DNA: TGCGCCAGCAGCGAAAGAGGGGGCTCCCAGAGGCCAGCTTTCTTT. This codes for CASSERGGSQRPAFF. The variable domain in full, completed from reference TRBV5-1 and TRBJ1-1, reads KAGVTQTPRYLIKTRGQQVTLSCSPISGHRSVSWYQQTPGQGLQFLFEYFSETQRNKGNFPGRFSGRQFSNSRSEMNVSTLELGDSALYLCASSERGGSQRPAFFGQGTRLTVV.

The CDR3 loop is CASSQEAGAPITYNEQFF. CDR3 coding DNA: TGTGCCAGCAGCCAAGAGGCGGGCGCTCCTATTACCTACAATGAGCAGTTCTTC. The J gene is TRBJ2-1, the V gene TRBV14, with D tentatively TRBD2 (5 bases). There are 18 residues in the CDR3. From germline, CDR1 is SGHDN and CDR2 FVKESK. V was cut by 0 bases and J by 2 bases, with 17 bases left in between.

CDR3 DNA sequence: TGTGCCAGCAGCCAACGGACAGTCTACGAGCAGTACTTC. Protein product: CASSQRTVYEQYF. This chain joins TRBV5-6 and TRBJ2-7; TRBD1 is a possible D gene (6 bases). V lost 4 bases, J lost 3 bases, and 11 bases lay in between. The germline V gene encodes CDR1 SGHDT and CDR2 YYEEEE. The CDR3 sequence is 13 residues long.

The V gene is TRBV6-5, the J gene TRBJ1-1; 7 nucleotides agree with TRBD1. The ends lost 1 base at V and 4 bases at J; junction bases unmatched: 9. This CDR3 is built from 16 residues. Germline assignment: CDR1 MNHEY and CDR2 SVGAGI. The CDR3 loop is CASSYLRGPGATEAFF. The DNA for the CDR3 is TGTGCCAGCAGTTACTTAAGGGGGCCGGGTGCCACTGAAGCTTTCTTT.

The chain couples TRBV5-1 to TRBJ1-1; a possible D gene is TRBD1 (6 bases). This CDR3 is 15 amino acids long. Germline V gene lookup returns CDR1 SGHRS and CDR2 YFSETQ. The ends were cut back, 6 bases at V and 1 base at J, with 16 bases in the middle. CDR3 nucleotides: TGCGCCAGCACCCCAGGGGCCCTGGGGAACACTGAAGCTTTCTTT. Translated, it gives CASTPGALGNTEAFF.

The rearrangement links TRBV11-2 to TRBJ2-3; perhaps TRBD2 as D (5 bases). V was cut by 1 base and J by 5 bases, with 7 bases left in between. The germline V gene encodes CDR1 SGHAT and CDR2 FQNNGV. The CDR3 is 13 residues long. The CDR3 DNA follows: TGTGCCAGCAGCTTAGTTCGGGGAGATACGCAGTATTTT. Its protein is CASSLVRGDTQYF. The entire variable domain, with the rest obtained from reference TRBV11-2 and TRBJ2-3, is as follows: EAGVAQSPRYKIIEKRQSVAFWCNPISGHATLYWYQQILGQGPKLLIQFQNNGVVDDSQLPKDRFSAERLKGVDSTLKIQPAKLEDSAVYLCASSLVRGDTQYFGPGTRLTVL.

The chain recombines TRBV7-2 with TRBJ1-2; D is possibly TRBD1 (6 bases). The CDR3 length is 14 residues. V was trimmed by 1 base and J by 5 bases, leaving 11 bases between them. Per the germline V gene, CDR1 is SGHTA and CDR2 is FQGNSA. The CDR3 loop is CASSLVGGQYGYTF. In DNA form, the CDR3 reads TGTGCCAGCAGCTTAGTTGGCGGACAGTATGGCTACACCTTC.

The chain combines TRBV7-2 with TRBJ1-1, with a possible D match to TRBD1 (5 bases). Trimming removed 0 bases from V and 2 bases from J, with 10 bases in between. The germline gives CDR1 SGHTA, CDR2 FQGNSA. The CDR3 runs to 15 residues. CDR3 nucleotide sequence: TGTGCCAGCAGCTTAGCGCCGACAGCTAACACTGAAGCTTTCTTT. It yields the protein CASSLAPTANTEAFF.

This chain joins TRBV9 and TRBJ1-1; possibly TRBD1 for D (5 bases). CDR1 SGDLS and CDR2 YYNGEE come from the germline V gene. The CDR3 is made up of 14 amino acids. With 4 bases removed from V and 6 bases from J, the gap between germline ends came to 16 bases. The CDR3 nucleotides read TGTGCCAGCAGCCCTAATTGGGGGGACCCTGAAGCTTTCTTT. This sequence encodes CASSPNWGDPEAFF. Combining the CDR3 with reference TRBV9 and TRBJ1-1 gives the whole variable domain DSGVTQTPKHLITATGQRVTLRCSPRSGDLSVYWYQQSLDQGLQFLIQYYNGEERAKGNILERFSAQQFPDLHSELNLSSLELGDSALYFCASSPNWGDPEAFFGQGTRLTVV.

The CDR3 here is CASSLGQGTGDEQFF. The CDR3 coding sequence is TGTGCCAGCAGCTTAGGACAGGGGACAGGGGATGAGCAGTTCTTC. The rearrangement uses TRBV7-2 and TRBJ2-1, with 10 bases aligning to TRBD1. The V segment lost 1 base and the J segment 8 bases; nucleotides outside the gene matches: 5. The germline V gene has CDR1 SGHTA and CDR2 FQGNSA. This CDR3 comprises 15 residues.

V is TRBV19 and J is TRBJ2-5; D remains ambiguous. The germline gives CDR1 LNHDA, CDR2 SQIVND (reference sequence). The germline V and J ends were trimmed by 6 bases and 5 bases, with 10 bases remaining between them. This CDR3 spans 12 amino acids. The CDR3 sequence: CASRGSGETQYF. Written as DNA, the CDR3 is TGTGCCAGTAGGGGCTCTGGGGAGACCCAGTACTTC.

The chain links TRBV7-9 to TRBJ1-1; 9 nucleotides line up with TRBD1. V was clipped by 3 bases and J by 7 bases; unmatched bases: 6. This CDR3 has 14 residues. Per the germline V gene, CDR1 is SEHNR and CDR2 is FQNEAQ (reference sequence). Here the CDR3 reads CASSFYSGQGEAFF. CDR3 DNA: TGTGCCAGCAGCTTTTATTCGGGACAGGGTGAAGCTTTCTTT.

This clone was detected a few times. This chain connects TRBV4-2 to TRBJ2-7; 9 bases map to TRBD2. CDR3 length: 16 amino acids. The V and J ends lost 3 bases and 0 bases, in that order; junction bases with no gene match: 6. Germline CDR1 reads LGHNA; CDR2 reads YNFKEQ. CDR3 residues: CASSQASGEYSYEQYF. For the CDR3, the DNA is TGTGCCAGCAGCCAGGCTAGCGGGGAATACTCCTACGAGCAGTACTTC.

The V and J genes are TRBV11-2 and TRBJ2-2; weak D call: TRBD2 (5 bases). V was trimmed by 5 bases and J by 7 bases, leaving 14 bases between them. CDR1 and CDR2 (germline): SGHAT, FQNNGV. This CDR3 spans 14 amino acids. The CDR3 DNA is TGTGCCAGCAGCACTCGAGGGAATAGCGGGGAGCTGTTTTTT. Its translation is CASSTRGNSGELFF.

This clone was counted a few times. The chain is built from TRBV18 and TRBJ1-1, with D possibly being TRBD1 (6 bases). The CDR3 is made up of 15 amino acids. Germline CDR1 reads KGHSH; CDR2 reads LQKENI. Trimming stripped 2 bases from V and 5 bases from J, with 15 bases between. For the CDR3, the DNA is TGTGCCAGCTCACCAAATAGACAGGAGTGGACTGAAGCTTTCTTT. It specifies CASSPNRQEWTEAFF.

The chain employs TRBV25-1 and TRBJ2-7; D gene uncertain. V gave up 3 bases and J gave up 9 bases, with 9 bases separating them. Germline CDR1 reads MGHDK; CDR2 reads SYGVNS. The CDR3 is made up of 11 amino acids. The CDR3 nucleotides are TGTGCCAGCAGTGATGTTTCATGGCAGTACTTC. Translating it yields CASSDVSWQYF.

In this sample, this clone turned up once. This rearrangement joins TRBV10-3 to TRBJ2-2; D is unclear. Germline values: CDR1 ENHRY, CDR2 SYGVKD. Trimming shortened V by 8 bases and J by 0 bases, and 16 bases separated the two germline ends. The CDR3 is 16 residues long. This chain's CDR3 is CAIAPSQAANTGELFF. The CDR3 coding sequence is TGTGCCATCGCCCCCAGTCAGGCAGCGAACACCGGGGAGCTGTTTTTT.

The chain combines TRBV19 with TRBJ1-6; D may be TRBD1 (6 bases). Per the germline V gene, CDR1 is LNHDA and CDR2 is SQIVND (reference sequence). The V gene lost 6 bases and the J gene lost 7 bases, with 13 bases spanning the gap. CDR3 length: 14 residues. The CDR3 loop reads CASSAGAKNSPLHF. The CDR3, as DNA: TGTGCCAGTAGCGCGGGGGCGAAGAATTCACCCCTCCACTTT.

V and J are TRBV6-5 and TRBJ2-5; D is possibly TRBD2 (5 bases). The CDR3 length is 13 residues. From germline, CDR1 is MNHEY and CDR2 SVGAGI. Deletions cut 2 bases from V and 4 bases from J, with 8 bases between. The CDR3 sequence: CASSYVRGETQYF. The CDR3 nucleotides are TGTGCCAGCAGTTACGTCCGGGGAGAGACCCAGTACTTC.

V is TRBV15 and J is TRBJ2-4, with 7 bases that match TRBD1. Trimming at V came to 0 bases and at J to 6 bases, leaving 17 bases not matched to a gene. The CDR3 covers 19 residues. Looked up from germline, CDR1 is LNHNV and CDR2 is YYDKDF (reference sequence). CDR3 DNA: TGTGCCACCAGCAGAGATCATTCGGACAGGTTCCCCAGCGGAAACATTCAGTACTTC. The encoded protein is CATSRDHSDRFPSGNIQYF. The full variable domain, with the rest looked up from reference TRBV15 and TRBJ2-4, is DAMVIQNPRYQVTQFGKPVTLSCSQTLNHNVMYWYQQKSSQAPKLLFHYYDKDFNNEADTPDNFQSRRPNTSFCFLDIRSPGLGDTAMYLCATSRDHSDRFPSGNIQYFGAGTRLSVL.

The chain carries TRBV30 and TRBJ2-5, with TRBD2 matching over 10 bases. Germline V CDR1 and CDR2: GTSNPN, SVGIG (reference sequence). CDR3 length: 13 residues. The V and J ends lost 8 bases and 5 bases, in that order; junction bases with no gene match: 8. The CDR3 loop is CAQSGGEVETQYF. In DNA form, the CDR3 reads TGTGCCCAGAGCGGGGGGGAGGTGGAGACCCAGTACTTC.

The V gene is TRBV19, the J gene TRBJ1-1; perhaps TRBD1 as D (5 bases). Germline CDR1 and CDR2: LNHDA and SQIVND (reference sequence). The V gene lost 5 bases and the J gene lost 11 bases, with 15 bases spanning the gap. The length of the CDR3 is 12 residues. The CDR3 bases are TGTGCCAGTAGTCTCAGGAGGGGTTCGGCTTTCTTT. This codes for CASSLRRGSAFF.

The chain combines TRBV4-3 with TRBJ1-2, with D perhaps TRBD1 (6 bases). Germline CDR1 reads LGHNA; CDR2 reads YSLEER. V was pared by 0 bases and J by 4 bases, with 12 bases between. This CDR3 contains 15 residues. CDR3 loop: CASSQDREGGYGYTF. The CDR3 DNA is TGCGCCAGCAGCCAAGATCGGGAGGGGGGCTATGGCTACACCTTC.

This clone has just a few counts. The chain carries TRBV7-9 and TRBJ2-2; perhaps TRBD2 as D (6 bases). Trimming took 0 bases from V and 1 from J, leaving 6 bases between them. The CDR3 sequence is 15 residues long. Germline V CDR1 and CDR2: SEHNR, FQNEAQ (reference sequence). The DNA for the CDR3 is TGTGCCAGCAGCTTAGCGGGGGGGAACACCGGGGAGCTGTTTTTT. Translation: CASSLAGGNTGELFF.